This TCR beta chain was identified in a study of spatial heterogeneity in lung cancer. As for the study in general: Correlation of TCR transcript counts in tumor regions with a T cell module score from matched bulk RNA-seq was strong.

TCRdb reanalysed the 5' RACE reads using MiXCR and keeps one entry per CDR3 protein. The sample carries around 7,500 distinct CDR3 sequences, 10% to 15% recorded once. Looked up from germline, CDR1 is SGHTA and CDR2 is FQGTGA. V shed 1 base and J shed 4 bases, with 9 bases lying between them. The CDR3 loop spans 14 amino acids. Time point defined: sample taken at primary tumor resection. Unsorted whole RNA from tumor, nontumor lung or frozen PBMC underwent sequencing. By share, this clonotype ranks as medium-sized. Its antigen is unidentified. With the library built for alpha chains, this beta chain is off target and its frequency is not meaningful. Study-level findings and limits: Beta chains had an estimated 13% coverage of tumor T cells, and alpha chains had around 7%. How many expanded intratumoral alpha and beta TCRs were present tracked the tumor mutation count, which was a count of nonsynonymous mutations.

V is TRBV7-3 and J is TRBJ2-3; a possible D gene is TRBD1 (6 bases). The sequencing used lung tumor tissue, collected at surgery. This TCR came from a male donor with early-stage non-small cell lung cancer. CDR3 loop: CASSLRAGADTQYF. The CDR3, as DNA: TGTGCCAGCAGCTTAAGGGCAGGGGCAGATACGCAGTATTTT. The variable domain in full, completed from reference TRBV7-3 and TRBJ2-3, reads GAGVSQTPSNKVTEKGKYVELRCDPISGHTALYWYRQSLGQGPEFLIYFQGTGAADDSGLPNDRFFAVRPEGSVSTLKIQRTERGDSAVYLCASSLRAGADTQYFGPGTRLTVL.